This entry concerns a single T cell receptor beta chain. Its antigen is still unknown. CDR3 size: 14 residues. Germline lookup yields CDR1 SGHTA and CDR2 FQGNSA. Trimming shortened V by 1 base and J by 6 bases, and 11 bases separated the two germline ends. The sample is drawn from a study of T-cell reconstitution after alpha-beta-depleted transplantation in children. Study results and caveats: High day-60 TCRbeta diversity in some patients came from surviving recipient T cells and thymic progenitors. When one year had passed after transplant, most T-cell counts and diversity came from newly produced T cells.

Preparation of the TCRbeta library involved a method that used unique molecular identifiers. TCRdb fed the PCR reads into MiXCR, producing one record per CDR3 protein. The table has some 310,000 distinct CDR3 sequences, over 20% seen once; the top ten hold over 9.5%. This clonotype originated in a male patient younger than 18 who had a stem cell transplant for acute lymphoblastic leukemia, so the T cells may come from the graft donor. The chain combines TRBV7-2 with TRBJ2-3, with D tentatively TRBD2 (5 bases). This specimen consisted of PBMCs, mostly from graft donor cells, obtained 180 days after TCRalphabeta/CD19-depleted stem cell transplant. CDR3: CASSLELASDTQYF. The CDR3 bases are TGTGCCAGCAGCTTAGAGCTAGCAAGCGATACGCAGTATTTT.